This entry features one T cell receptor beta chain sequence. What it binds is not known. The source of the sample is a study of cytomegalovirus exposure and HLA in healthy donors. Overall study findings and caveats: Productive status was seen about 87% or about 30% of the time for most TCR beta V segments in an earlier analysis. The number of N-insertions in an Asian-associated ancestry cluster was reportedly below the approximately 700-donor mean in a later analysis.

Donors in the study were healthy people who gave bone marrow. These donors counted as nominally healthy when sampled, but unrecorded immune exposures were likely. Vbeta (60) and Jbeta (13) primers were used in the PCR. The assay was immunoSEQ multiplex PCR, and TCRdb's table has in-frame clones only and misses some. The data contain approximately 150,000 clones, 60% to 80% of them singletons. The receptor comes from a woman in her thirties or forties in good health and CMV-seronegative. Sequencing used PBMCs.

The CDR3 sequence is CASSLDSDTEAFF. For the CDR3, the DNA is TGTGCCAGCAGCCTGGACAGTGACACTGAAGCTTTCTTT. This rearrangement joins TRBV28 to TRBJ1-1; possibly TRBD1 for D (6 bases). Germline CDR1 and CDR2: MDHEN and SYDVKM. CDR3 size: 13 residues. The ends were cut back, 6 bases at V and 3 bases at J, with 11 bases in the middle.